This T cell receptor (beta chain) was recovered during a study of blood T cell repertoires in COVID-19 (dated by TCRdb to about 2020). In terms of the full investigation: Collaborator samples came from the United States, Italy and Spain and covered acute and convalescent phases of COVID-19. The prospective study material was composed of cDNA or gDNA derived from T cells, B-cell-depleted T cells, or PBMCs. The repertoires were made available in a free public database intended to serve as a resource for research on the immune response to SARS-CoV-2. HLA class I and class II types, where available, came from metadata supplied by the sample provider rather than from assay-based typing. The sample metadata nearly always contained a de-identified subject ID, COVID-19 status, age in years and sex. The samples were drawn from two sources: the first 160 participants of the ongoing ImmuneRACE study, and over 1,000 subjects contributed by 6 global collaborators. The dataset comprised deeply sampled blood TCRbeta repertoires from subjects exposed to, actively infected with, or recovered from COVID-19. What the authors observed across the whole study: Clinical and demographic metadata were provided uncurated, with the amount varying by source and participant.

V drops 6 bases and J drops 2 bases, leaving 11 bases in between. The CDR3 runs 13 amino acids, cysteine and phenylalanine included. The sequence is cut down to CDR3 DNA, 39 bases in frame from base 1. CDR1 MNHEY and CDR2 SVGAGI are derived from the germline V gene. Enrolling through a virtual design, the prospective study's participants ranged in age from roughly 18 to 90 years and lived across roughly 23 United States geographic areas. In the prospective study, cohorts were assigned on the basis of participant-reported clinical history obtained from a screening survey and a study questionnaire. In the prospective study, mobile phlebotomists collected whole blood, serum and a nasopharyngeal or oropharyngeal swab from each participant. Participants in the prospective study had the option to provide additional blood draws and questionnaires over a roughly two-month period. Before DNA extraction, blood samples from the prospective study were shipped at room temperature or frozen.

TCRbeta CDR3 regions were amplified from genomic DNA using the immunoSEQ Assay, a bias-controlled multiplex PCR. Per the source publication's procedure: The number of nucleated cells in each sample was estimated from the amplification of reference gene primers within the assay. To quantify the absolute abundance of each unique TCRbeta CDR3 rearrangement, sequence reads were collapsed and filtered. For each sample, productive Simpson clonality was calculated by taking the square root of Simpson's diversity index across productive rearrangements. As stored in TCRdb, this immuneACCESS dataset retains in-frame rearrangements with V and J assigned. A fraction of the clones does not appear; measured against another copy, unresolved V genes explain less than half of the discrepancy, and the remainder lacks a known reason. V and J calls and clone size come straight from that table; D and trimming were deduced from the DNA. A total of roughly 220,000 clones appear in this sample, more than 70% of them only once. The ten largest make up approximately 4.6% of the sample.

About this clone: Its recognized antigen is unknown. Nothing much larger sits one base from this clone, and base qualities are not available.

Sequencing was carried out using PBMCs or T cells enriched from blood (not recorded which). The chain was built from TRBV6-5 and TRBJ2-7, with the D gene not clear enough to name. The sequence was collected from a man aged 25-45 years with acute COVID-19. The CDR3 here reads CASSLSLAYEQYF. In nucleotide form, the sequence is TGTGCCAGCAGCCTGTCCCTCGCCTACGAGCAGTACTTC.